This T cell receptor beta chain was retrieved from a study of molecular identifiers for immune sequencing clone quantification. Previously described methods and listed TCR primers were used for bulk TCR libraries. TCRdb re-derived calls from the PCR reads in MiXCR, one entry per CDR3 protein. The data hold approximately 100,000 distinct CDR3 sequences, with approximately 40% observed a single time. The CDR3 runs 11 residues. V gave up 0 bases and J gave up 4 bases, with 4 bases separating them. Germline V gives CDR1 DFQATT, CDR2 SNEGSKA (reference sequence). Sorted inputs of roughly 17,000 to 1,000,000 cells, with 10%, 30% or 50% RNA, yielded naive CD8 libraries. The authors gated naive CD8 T cells as CD8+CD4-CCR7+CD45RA+ for sorting. This clonotype was counted between two and nine times.

This clonotype was obtained from a human donor in good health. Some libraries in this study had Jurkat cell RNA spiked in. The chain couples TRBV20-1 to TRBJ2-7; unclear D gene. Source material: naive CD8+ T cells from blood, with Jurkat cell RNA spiked in. Subset noted: FACS-sorted CD8+CD4-CCR7+CD45RA+ naive T cells. CDR3 residues: CSARERYEQYF. DNA of the CDR3: TGCAGTGCTAGAGAGCGGTACGAGCAGTACTTC.